In its sample, the clone carrying this T cell receptor beta chain was seen a few times. The target antigen is unknown. Relative to the germline gene, one junction end is altered; a read error may explain this. This specimen comes from a study of regulatory T cells in long-lasting Graves disease. Overall study context: Patients met the persistent Graves' disease definition after over 5 years of antithyroid drugs with positive TSH receptor antibodies. Findings of the study overall: Reduced TCR diversity was observed in persistent Graves' patients versus newly diagnosed patients.

The germline V gene has CDR1 SGHVS and CDR2 FQNEAQ. The CDR3 consists of 14 residues. Arm-PCR of CDR3 regions and iRepertoire HTBI primers were the basis on which TCR beta libraries were built. TCRdb processed the multiplex PCR reads anew with MiXCR; each CDR3 protein has one entry. In the table there are 420,000 or so distinct CDR3 sequences, about 20% of which are singletons. The time point denotes: persistent/refractory GD, antithyroid drugs over 5 years with positive TRAb. From RNA extracted from PBMCs, the TCR library was made. The patients included were those that came from an endocrinology department in Xi'an, China.

The TCR originated in a female donor with Graves disease. Sequenced here: peripheral blood mononuclear cells (PBMCs), sampled when the disease was refractory, from a patient treated with antithyroid drugs. The J gene is TRBJ2-7, the V gene TRBV7-8, with D possibly matching TRBD1 (6 bases). The CDR3 spells CASSFRDNSHEQYF. For the CDR3, the DNA is TGTGCCAGCAGCTTCCGGGACAACTCCCACGAGCAGTACTTC.